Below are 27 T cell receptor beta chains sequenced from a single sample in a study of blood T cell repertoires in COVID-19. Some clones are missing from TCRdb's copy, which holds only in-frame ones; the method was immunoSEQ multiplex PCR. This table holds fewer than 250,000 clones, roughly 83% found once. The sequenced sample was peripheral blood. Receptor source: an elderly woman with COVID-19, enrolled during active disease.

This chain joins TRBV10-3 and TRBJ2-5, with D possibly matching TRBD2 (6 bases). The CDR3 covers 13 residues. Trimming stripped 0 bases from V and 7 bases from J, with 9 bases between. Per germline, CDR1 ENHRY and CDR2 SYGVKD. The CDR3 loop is CAISESGGATQYF. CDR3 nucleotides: TGTGCCATCAGTGAGTCGGGGGGAGCGACCCAGTACTTC.

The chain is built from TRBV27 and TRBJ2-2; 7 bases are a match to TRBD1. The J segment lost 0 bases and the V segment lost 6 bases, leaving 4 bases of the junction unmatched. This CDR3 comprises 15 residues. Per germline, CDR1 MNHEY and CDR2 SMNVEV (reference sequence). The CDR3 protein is CASRRTGTNTGELFF. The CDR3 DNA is TGTGCCAGCAGAAGGACAGGAACGAACACCGGGGAGCTGTTTTTT.

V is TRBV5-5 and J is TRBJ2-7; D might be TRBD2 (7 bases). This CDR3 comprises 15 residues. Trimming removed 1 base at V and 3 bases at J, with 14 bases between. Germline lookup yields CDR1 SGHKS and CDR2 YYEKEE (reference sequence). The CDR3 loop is CASSLLQGGNYEQYF. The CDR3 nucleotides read TGTGCCAGCAGCTTGTTACAGGGAGGGAACTACGAGCAGTACTTC. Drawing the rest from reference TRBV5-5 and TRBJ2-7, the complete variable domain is DAGVTQSPTHLIKTRGQQVTLRCSPISGHKSVSWYQQVLGQGPQFIFQYYEKEERGRGNFPDRFSARQFPNYSSELNVNALLLGDSALYLCASSLLQGGNYEQYFGPGTRLTVT.

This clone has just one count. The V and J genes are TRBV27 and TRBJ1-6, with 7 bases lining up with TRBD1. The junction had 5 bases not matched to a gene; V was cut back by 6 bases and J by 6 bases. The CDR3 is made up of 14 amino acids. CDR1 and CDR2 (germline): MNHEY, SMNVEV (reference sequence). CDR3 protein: CASRRDRANSPLHF. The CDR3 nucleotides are TGTGCCAGCAGGCGAGACAGGGCTAATTCACCCCTCCACTTT.

The CDR3 spells CASSQGAGGNTIYF. CDR3 coding DNA: TGCGCCAGCAGCCAAGGAGCAGGTGGAAACACCATATATTTT. V usage is TRBV4-1 and J usage is TRBJ1-3; D is uncertain. There are 14 residues in the CDR3. V shed 1 base and J shed 3 bases, with 7 bases lying between them. Germline V gene lookup returns CDR1 MGHRA and CDR2 YSYEKL.

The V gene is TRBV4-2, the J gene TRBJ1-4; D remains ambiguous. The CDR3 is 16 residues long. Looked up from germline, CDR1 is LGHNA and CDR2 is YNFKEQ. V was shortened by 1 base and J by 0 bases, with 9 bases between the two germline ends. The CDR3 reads CASSQGGSATNEKLFF. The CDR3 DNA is TGTGCCAGCAGCCAAGGAGGTAGTGCAACTAATGAAAAACTGTTTTTT.

The CDR3 sequence is CASSPNDRGPTEAFF. CDR3 in DNA: TGTGCCAGCAGCCCTAACGACAGGGGGCCAACTGAAGCTTTCTTT. This rearrangement joins TRBV6-6 to TRBJ1-1, with 10 bases fitting TRBD1. This CDR3 spans 15 amino acids. Per germline, CDR1 MNHNY and CDR2 SVGAGI (reference sequence). Trimming removed 6 bases from V and 5 bases from J; junction bases left unmatched: 9.

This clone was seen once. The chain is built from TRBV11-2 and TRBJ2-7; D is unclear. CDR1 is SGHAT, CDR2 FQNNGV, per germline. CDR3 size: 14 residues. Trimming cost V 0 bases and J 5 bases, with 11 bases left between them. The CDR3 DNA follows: TGTGCCAGCAGCTTAGATGCGACAATCGACGAGCAGTACTTC. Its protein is CASSLDATIDEQYF.

In nucleotides, the CDR3 is TGTGCCAGCAGCTTAGGGGACAGGAGAGATCAGCCCCAGCATTTT. It translates to CASSLGDRRDQPQHF. The V call is TRBV7-2, the J call TRBJ1-5; TRBD1 aligns across 8 bases. Germline V gives CDR1 SGHTA, CDR2 FQGNSA. This CDR3 has 15 residues. J lost 5 bases, V lost 1 base, and 4 bases had no gene match.

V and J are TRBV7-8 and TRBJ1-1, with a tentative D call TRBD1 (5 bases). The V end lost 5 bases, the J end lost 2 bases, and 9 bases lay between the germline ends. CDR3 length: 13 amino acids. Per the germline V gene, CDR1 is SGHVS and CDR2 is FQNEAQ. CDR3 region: CASSLQGNTEAFF. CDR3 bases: TGTGCCAGCAGCCTTCAGGGAAACACTGAAGCTTTCTTT.

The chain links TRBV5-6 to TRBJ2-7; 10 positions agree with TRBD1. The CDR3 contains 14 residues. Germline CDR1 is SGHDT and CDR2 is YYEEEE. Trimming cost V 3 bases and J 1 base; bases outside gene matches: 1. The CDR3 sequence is CASSWTGGSYEQYF. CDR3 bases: TGTGCCAGCAGCTGGACAGGGGGGTCCTACGAGCAGTACTTC.

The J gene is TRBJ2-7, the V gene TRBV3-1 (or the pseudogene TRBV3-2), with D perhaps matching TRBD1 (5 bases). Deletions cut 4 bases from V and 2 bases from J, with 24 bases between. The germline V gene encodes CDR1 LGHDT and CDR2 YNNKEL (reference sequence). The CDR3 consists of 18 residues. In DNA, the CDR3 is TGTGCCAGCAGCCCGACCCGGCTTGTTGGGGCAAGGACCTACGAGCAGTACTTC. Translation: CASSPTRLVGARTYEQYF.

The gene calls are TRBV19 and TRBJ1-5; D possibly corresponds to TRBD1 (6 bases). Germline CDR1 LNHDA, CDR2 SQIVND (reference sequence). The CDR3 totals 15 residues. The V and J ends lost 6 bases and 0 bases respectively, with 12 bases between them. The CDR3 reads CASRDGTSSNQPQHF. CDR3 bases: TGTGCCAGTAGGGATGGGACAAGTAGCAATCAGCCCCAGCATTTT.

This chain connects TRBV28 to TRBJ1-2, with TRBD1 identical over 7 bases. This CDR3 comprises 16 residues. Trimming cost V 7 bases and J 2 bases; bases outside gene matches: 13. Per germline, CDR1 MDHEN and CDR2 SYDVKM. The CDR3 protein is CASTGGGGNQNYGYTF. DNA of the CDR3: TGTGCCAGCACGGGAGGGGGCGGGAATCAAAACTATGGCTACACCTTC.

CDR3 sequence reads: CASSYSGGTEAFF. Written as DNA, the CDR3 is TGTGCCAGCAGTTACTCCGGGGGCACTGAAGCTTTCTTT. The V and J genes are TRBV6-5 and TRBJ1-1, with D maybe TRBD1 (5 bases). This CDR3 contains 13 residues. Deletions cut 0 bases from V and 4 bases from J, with 6 bases between. Germline CDR1 and CDR2: MNHEY and SVGAGI.

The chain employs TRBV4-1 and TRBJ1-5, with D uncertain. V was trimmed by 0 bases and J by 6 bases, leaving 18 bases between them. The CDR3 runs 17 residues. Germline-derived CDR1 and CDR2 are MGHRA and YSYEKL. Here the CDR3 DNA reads TGCGCCAGCAGCCAAGATCCTTATTCGTACTCGGGTCAGCCCCAGCATTTT. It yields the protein CASSQDPYSYSGQPQHF.

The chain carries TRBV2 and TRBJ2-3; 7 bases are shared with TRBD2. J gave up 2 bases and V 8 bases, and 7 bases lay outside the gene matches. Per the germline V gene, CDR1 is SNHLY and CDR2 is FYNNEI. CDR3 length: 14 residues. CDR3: CASGEGMITDTQYF. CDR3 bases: TGTGCCAGCGGGGAGGGAATGATCACAGATACGCAGTATTTT.

The chain's CDR3 is CASSPMTGGADTQYF. CDR3 bases: TGTGCCAGCTCACCTATGACAGGGGGGGCAGATACGCAGTATTTT. The chain recombines TRBV18 with TRBJ2-3, with 9 bases aligning to TRBD1. The germline CDR1 and CDR2 sequences are KGHSH and LQKENI. The CDR3 is 15 residues long. The V gene end was trimmed by 3 bases and the J gene end by 4 bases; junction bases not matched to a gene: 5.

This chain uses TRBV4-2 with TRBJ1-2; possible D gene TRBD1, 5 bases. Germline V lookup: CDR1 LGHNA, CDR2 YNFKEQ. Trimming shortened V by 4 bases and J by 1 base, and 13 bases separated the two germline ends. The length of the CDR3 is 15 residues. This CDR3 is CASSPSDRGNYGYTF. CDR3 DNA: TGTGCCAGCAGCCCCTCAGACAGAGGTAACTATGGCTACACCTTC.

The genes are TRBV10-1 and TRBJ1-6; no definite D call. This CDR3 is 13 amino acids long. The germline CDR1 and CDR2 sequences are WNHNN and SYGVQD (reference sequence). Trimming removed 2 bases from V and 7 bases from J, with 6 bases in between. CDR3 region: CASSEQENSPLHF. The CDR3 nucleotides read TGCGCCAGCAGTGAGCAGGAAAATTCACCCCTCCACTTT.

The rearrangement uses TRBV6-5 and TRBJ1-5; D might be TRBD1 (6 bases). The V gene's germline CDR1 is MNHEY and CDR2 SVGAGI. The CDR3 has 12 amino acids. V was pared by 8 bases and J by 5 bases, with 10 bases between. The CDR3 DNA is TGTGCCAGCCTAACAGGGTATCAGCCCCAGCATTTT. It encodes CASLTGYQPQHF.

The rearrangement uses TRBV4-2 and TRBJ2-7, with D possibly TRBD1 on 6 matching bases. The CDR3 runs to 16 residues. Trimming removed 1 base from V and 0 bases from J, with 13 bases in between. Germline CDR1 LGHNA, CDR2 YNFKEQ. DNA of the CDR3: TGTGCCAGCAGCCAAGGAGATCCAGGGGCCTCCTACGAGCAGTACTTC. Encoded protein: CASSQGDPGASYEQYF.

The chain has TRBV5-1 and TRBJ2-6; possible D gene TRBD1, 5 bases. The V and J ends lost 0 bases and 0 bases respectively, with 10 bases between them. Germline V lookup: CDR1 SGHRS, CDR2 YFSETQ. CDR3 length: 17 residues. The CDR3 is CASSLVPRDSGANVLTF. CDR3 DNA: TGCGCCAGCAGCTTGGTCCCCAGGGACTCTGGGGCCAACGTCCTGACTTTC.

The CDR3 is CASSLKRSMNTEAFF. Written as DNA, the CDR3 is TGTGCCAGCAGCTTAAAGAGAAGTATGAACACTGAAGCTTTCTTT. J is TRBJ1-1 and V is TRBV14; no reliable D call. This CDR3 spans 15 amino acids. Germline CDR1 is SGHDN and CDR2 is FVKESK. The V gene lost 5 bases and the J gene lost 0 bases, with 13 bases spanning the gap.

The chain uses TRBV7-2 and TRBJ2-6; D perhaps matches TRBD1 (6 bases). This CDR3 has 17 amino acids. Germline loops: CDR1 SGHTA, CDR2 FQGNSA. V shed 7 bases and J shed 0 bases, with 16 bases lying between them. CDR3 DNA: TGTGCCAGCACCCGGACAGCGTCCCTCTCTGGGGCCAACGTCCTGACTTTC. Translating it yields CASTRTASLSGANVLTF. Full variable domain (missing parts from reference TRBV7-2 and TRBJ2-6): GAGVSQSPSNKVTEKGKDVELRCDPISGHTALYWYRQSLGQGLEFLIYFQGNSAPDKSGLPSDRFSAERTGGSVSTLTIQRTQQEDSAVYLCASTRTASLSGANVLTFGAGSRLTVL.

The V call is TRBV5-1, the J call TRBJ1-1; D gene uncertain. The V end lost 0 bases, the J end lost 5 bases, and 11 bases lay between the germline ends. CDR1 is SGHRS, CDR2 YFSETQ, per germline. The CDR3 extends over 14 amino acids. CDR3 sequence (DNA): TGCGCCAGCAGCTTGGAAGGAGGGTTGACTGAAGCTTTCTTT. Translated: CASSLEGGLTEAFF.

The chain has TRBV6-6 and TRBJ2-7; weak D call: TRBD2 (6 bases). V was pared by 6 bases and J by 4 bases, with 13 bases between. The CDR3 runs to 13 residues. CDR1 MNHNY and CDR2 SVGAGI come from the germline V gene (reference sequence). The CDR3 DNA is TGTGCCAGCAGAGAAACCGGGACTTACGAGCAGTACTTC. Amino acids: CASRETGTYEQYF.